This T cell receptor (beta chain) was obtained from a study of OX40 agonist ivuxolimab in advanced cancers. The study in broad terms: Ivuxolimab, which targeted the costimulatory receptor OX40 (CD134), was an agonistic, fully human IgG2 monoclonal antibody. Intravenous ivuxolimab was administered to patients every 2 weeks at six dose levels: 0.01, 0.1, 0.3, 1.5, 3 and 10 mg/kg. Of the approximately 50 dose-escalation patients, hepatocellular carcinoma was present in 19, melanoma in approximately 15, renal cell carcinoma in 9 and head and neck cancer in 9. The dose-escalation cohort was around 83% male with a mean age of approximately 59 years, ranging from roughly 20 to 85. Patients were allowed to have had prior anti-PD-1, anti-PD-L1 or anti-CTLA-4 therapy, and 40% of the dose-escalation patients had been treated with checkpoint inhibitors. Partial responses were achieved by three dose-escalation patients, of whom one had hepatocellular carcinoma and two had cutaneous melanoma. The point of sequencing TCRbeta in the periphery was to test whether ivuxolimab changed TCR sequence diversity and drove clonal T-cell expansion. The paper covers the monotherapy dose-escalation part of the phase I ivuxolimab trial, which included N = 52 patients. What the work shows at the level of the full study, not this receptor alone: Which antigens the clonally expanded peripheral T cells were specific for was not determined. At doses of 0.1 to 3.0 mg/kg, clonal expansion of both CD4+ and CD8+ blood T cells was observed from baseline to week 6. Partial responders in the 0.1-3.0 mg/kg groups had among the lowest normalized peripheral clonal expansion, especially among CD8+ T cells. Low levels of normalized T-cell clonal expansion were also seen in some patients who did not respond. After ivuxolimab, more expanded clones were found on average in CD8+ T cells than in CD4+ T cells.

Concerning this clone itself: Its antigen is still unknown. The sample holds no much larger clone one base away, and base qualities are not on file.

The trial excluded patients who had a history of autoimmune disease or who were on systemic immunosuppression. Peripheral blood for TCR sequencing was collected from all dose cohorts at baseline, on cycle 4 day 1, and on cycle 7 day 1. Samples were obtained from an open-label, multicenter, first-in-human phase I dose-escalation trial of ivuxolimab. Adults with locally advanced or metastatic melanoma, renal cell carcinoma, hepatocellular carcinoma or head and neck squamous cell carcinoma were enrolled in the trial. Before TCR sequencing, CD4+ T cells and CD8+ T cells from peripheral blood were sorted into separate populations. The CDR3 runs 15 amino acids, cysteine and phenylalanine included. Just CDR3 DNA is preserved here, 45 bases in frame from base 1. CDR1 and CDR2 are read off the germline V gene as SGHDN and FVKESK. Relative to germline, V is 4 bases shorter and J is 4 bases shorter, with 16 bases between their ends.

For sequencing of the TCRbeta CDR3 region, genomic DNA was extracted from the sorted cells. The immunoSEQ Assay was used to sequence the TCRbeta CDR3 regions. TCRdb retrieved this table from immuneACCESS and kept in-frame rearrangements only. Not all clones are present; in checked studies, unresolved V genes account for under half, and no reason is known for the remainder. Present in this sample are around 43,000 clones, 86% of which were seen just once. Jointly, the top ten make up about 13% of the sample. Recombination connected TRBV14 to TRBJ2-5; 6 matching bases give a weak D call of TRBD1. The material was CD4+ or CD8+ T cells sorted from blood, obtained in a trial of the OX40 agonist ivuxolimab. The TCR was taken from an adult with an advanced solid tumor such as melanoma, head and neck, liver or kidney cancer. The DNA sequence is given as TGTGCCAGCAGCCTCCTAAGAGGGGGACGAGAGACCCAGTACTTC. Its translation reads: CASSLLRGGRETQYF.